The source of this TCR beta chain is a study of spatial heterogeneity in lung cancer. This clonotype turned up a few times. Unique molecular identifiers, one per molecule, were present on every TCR cDNA molecule. TCRdb re-called the 5' RACE reads through MiXCR, storing one row per CDR3 protein. The data contain about 94,000 distinct CDR3 sequences, less than 20% of them singletons. V shed 6 bases, J shed 4 bases, and the junction held 4 bases outside the gene matches. Germline CDR1 reads SQVTM; CDR2 reads ANQGSEA. This CDR3 contains 12 residues. Time point noted: blood at routine non-recurrence follow-up after resection. TCRs were sequenced from unsorted whole RNA of tumor, nontumor lung or PBMC.

The sequence came from a male donor with early-stage non-small cell lung cancer. The sample here was PBMCs, taken at follow-up. The chain uses TRBV29-1 and TRBJ1-2; TRBD1 aligns across 8 bases. The CDR3 DNA reads TGCAGCGTCACAGGGGGTCCCTATGGCTACACCTTC. Residues: CSVTGGPYGYTF.